The 11 T cell receptor beta chains given below trace back to one sample, sequenced in a study of shared clonotypes between healthy human individuals. The table came from immunoSEQ multiplex PCR; TCRdb's copy has only in-frame clones and leaves some out. The repertoire includes more than 1.2 million clones, 98% of them detected once, and about 0.35% sits in the top ten. Specimen: naive CD4+ T cells sorted from blood. Sample subset: CD45RA+ positively selected. The receptors originated from a man aged 30 to 45 in good health.

This rearrangement joins TRBV19 to TRBJ2-5; D perhaps matches TRBD1 (6 bases). The CDR3 runs to 15 residues. The germline V gene encodes CDR1 LNHDA and CDR2 SQIVND (reference sequence). V lost 0 bases, J lost 1 base, and 9 bases lay in between. The CDR3 sequence is CASSIDRGAQETQYF. CDR3 DNA sequence: TGTGCCAGTAGTATAGACAGGGGCGCCCAAGAGACCCAGTACTTC.

The chain links TRBV5-4 to TRBJ2-5; 12 nucleotides match TRBD2. Unmatched junction bases numbered 0, after V lost 0 bases and J lost 3 bases. The CDR3 spans 15 residues. Germline loops: CDR1 SGHNT, CDR2 YYREEE (reference sequence). CDR3 DNA: TGTGCCAGCAGCTTGGGACTAGCGGGAGAAGAGACCCAGTACTTC. Its translation is CASSLGLAGEETQYF.

V and J are TRBV27 and TRBJ2-7, with 10 bases that match TRBD2. CDR1 MNHEY and CDR2 SMNVEV come from the germline V gene (reference sequence). This CDR3 spans 17 amino acids. Trimming cost V 2 bases and J 7 bases; bases outside gene matches: 14. CDR3 sequence reads: CASSLDVAGGVIWEQYF. The DNA for the CDR3 is TGTGCCAGCAGTTTAGACGTAGCGGGAGGCGTCATTTGGGAGCAGTACTTC.

V usage is TRBV7-2 and J usage is TRBJ2-2; 13 bases align to TRBD2. This CDR3 comprises 15 residues. Germline lookup yields CDR1 SGHTA and CDR2 FQGNSA. V was pared by 6 bases and J by 6 bases, with 4 bases of the junction left unmatched. The CDR3: CASSRTSGSAGELFF. CDR3 DNA: TGTGCCAGCAGTCGGACTAGCGGGAGCGCCGGGGAGCTGTTTTTT.

Only one count was recorded for this clone. The rearrangement uses TRBV4-1 and TRBJ2-4; D is unresolved. The CDR3 contains 14 residues. Germline V gene lookup returns CDR1 MGHRA and CDR2 YSYEKL. V gave up 1 base and J gave up 7 bases, with 11 bases separating them. CDR3 sequence reads: CASSQVTLSNIQYF. The CDR3 nucleotides are TGCGCCAGCAGCCAAGTGACCTTATCGAACATTCAGTACTTC.

V and J are TRBV13 and TRBJ2-3; TRBD2 matches 7 bases. Trimming cost V 5 bases and J 4 bases; bases outside gene matches: 9. This CDR3 is built from 15 residues. Germline loops: CDR1 PRHDT, CDR2 FYEKMQ (reference sequence). Here the CDR3 reads CASSPGRLASDTQYF. The CDR3 DNA reads as TGTGCCAGCAGCCCAGGGAGACTAGCATCAGATACGCAGTATTTT.

This chain joins TRBV10-3 and TRBJ1-3; 8 bases align to TRBD1. The V segment lost 9 bases and the J segment 3 bases; nucleotides outside the gene matches: 4. Germline CDR1 and CDR2: ENHRY and SYGVKD. This CDR3 comprises 13 residues. The CDR3 nucleotides read TGTGCCATTGGGACAGGCTTTGGAAACACCATATATTTT. Protein product: CAIGTGFGNTIYF.

The V gene is TRBV11-2, the J gene TRBJ2-3; D is perhaps TRBD2 (5 bases). The CDR3 totals 12 residues. The germline V gene has CDR1 SGHAT and CDR2 FQNNGV. The V end lost 5 bases, the J end lost 9 bases, and 12 bases lay between the germline ends. DNA for the CDR3: TGTGCCAGCAGCCTAGGAGGCAGCACGCAGTATTTT. Protein sequence: CASSLGGSTQYF.

This clone was detected only once. The chain couples TRBV11-2 to TRBJ2-1, with 11 bases identical to TRBD2. CDR3 length equals 15 residues. Germline assignment: CDR1 SGHAT and CDR2 FQNNGV. The J segment lost 4 bases and the V segment lost 5 bases, leaving 4 bases of the junction unmatched. The CDR3 coding sequence is TGTGCCAGCAGCAGAGGGACTAGCGGATACAATGAGCAGTTCTTC. Protein product: CASSRGTSGYNEQFF.

The rearrangement joins TRBV28 to TRBJ2-7, with 11 bases identical to TRBD2. Germline CDR1 and CDR2: MDHEN and SYDVKM. Unmatched junction bases numbered 6, after V lost 7 bases and J lost 4 bases. The CDR3 runs to 14 residues. The CDR3 region has the DNA TGTGCCAGCACCGATGCTAGCGGGAGGTACGAGCAGTACTTC. Residues: CASTDASGRYEQYF.

The chain employs TRBV10-3 and TRBJ2-7; D call uncertain. This CDR3 region has 14 residues. Looked up from germline, CDR1 is ENHRY and CDR2 is SYGVKD. The V end was cut by 0 bases, the J end by 7 bases, with 13 bases between. The CDR3 bases are TGTGCCATCAGTGAGTCGAAGGAGCTAGGGGAGCAGTACTTC. Its protein is CAISESKELGEQYF.